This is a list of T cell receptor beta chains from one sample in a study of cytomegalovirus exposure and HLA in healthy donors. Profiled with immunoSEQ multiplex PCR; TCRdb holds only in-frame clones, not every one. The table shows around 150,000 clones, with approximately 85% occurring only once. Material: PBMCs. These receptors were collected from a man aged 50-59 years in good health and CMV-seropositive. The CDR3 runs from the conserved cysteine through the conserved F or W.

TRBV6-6	CASLLAGGRNYNEQFF
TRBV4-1	CASSKSLGGSSYEQYF
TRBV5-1	CASSPTSGTYEQYF
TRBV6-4	CASSRGSGNEQFF
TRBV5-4	CASSLGGGRTDTQYF
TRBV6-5	CASGTSGITDEQFF
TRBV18	CASSPGQGEGEQYF
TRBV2	CASSLQGEEETQYF
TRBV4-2	CASSQAGTSAYNEQFF
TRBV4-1	CASSMVRHYGYTF
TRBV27	CASSLGARGGRNSPLHF
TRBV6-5	CASSSRRNTEAFF
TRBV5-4	CASRTSGKQFF
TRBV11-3	CASSLQQGSYNEQFF
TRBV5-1	CASSSPGPTSGRFEQYF
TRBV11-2	CASSWTSGSGELFF
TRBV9	CTSSVDARNTEAFF
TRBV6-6	CASTVREGQVYEQYF
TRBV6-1	CASRETGRYEQYF
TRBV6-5	CASKRQGGSNQPQHF
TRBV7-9	CSSSKKQGADTEAFF
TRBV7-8	CASSLRSRRGEERFF
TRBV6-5	CAISATGTGGNTIYF
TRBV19	CASSIGGGLAANEQFF
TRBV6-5	CASTSPGGEQYF
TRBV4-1	CASSQDDRGPLSYEQYF
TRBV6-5	CASSYGPSYEQYF
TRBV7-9	CSSSLGQAWGTQYF
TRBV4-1	CASSQVGGAQGNTIYF
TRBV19	CASTTGGGYEQYF
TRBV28	CASSPGRLADPSYEQYF
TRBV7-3	CASSGSGSDTQYF
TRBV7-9	CASSVKDSSPLHF
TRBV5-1	CASSLTGYEQYF
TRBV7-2	CASSAGQTNEKLFF
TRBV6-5	CATGKGDYGYTF
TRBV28	CASSTRGGSGETQYF
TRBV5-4	CASSFDREETQYF
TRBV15	CATSRDRTSGLYEQYF
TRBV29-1	CSVEWADQRDKFQETQYF
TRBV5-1	CASSTSGEHSPLHF
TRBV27	CASSFGHPGISGNTIYF